The 27 T cell receptor beta chains listed next were all sequenced from one sample in a study of shared clonotypes between healthy human individuals. The data were produced by immunoSEQ multiplex PCR, yet TCRdb's version contains in-frame clones alone and is incomplete. Of about 2.1 million clones in the sample, 85% to 95% were seen once. Naive CD8 isolation took CD45RO-negative cells positively selected for CCR7 and excluded terminally differentiated effector memory CD45RA+ cells. Source material: naive CD8+ T cells from PBMCs. These receptors all come from a young man in good health. Some clones in this sample may be carry-over from other donors' samples.

Concerning this clone itself: Other DNA sequences in this specimen translate into the identical CDR3. The V call is TRBV7-9, the J call TRBJ2-2; D is ambiguous. Trimming left V 3 bases short and J 2 bases short, with 4 bases between. The CDR3 consists of 13 residues. CDR1 is SEHNR and CDR2 is FQNEAQ in the germline V gene (reference sequence). The CDR3 DNA reads as TGTGCCAGCAGCTTCCCTAACACCGGGGAGCTGTTTTTT. Translation: CASSFPNTGELFF.

V and J are TRBV28 and TRBJ2-7, with D uncertain. Looked up from germline, CDR1 is MDHEN and CDR2 is SYDVKM. This CDR3 has 16 amino acids. Trimming took 4 bases from V and 2 from J, leaving 18 bases between them. DNA for the CDR3: TGTGCCAGCAGTTCGAGAAGGGTCCCGGATCCCTACGAGCAGTACTTC. The encoded protein is CASSSRRVPDPYEQYF.

The rearrangement uses TRBV7-9 and TRBJ2-1; D might be TRBD2 (5 bases). The CDR3 covers 18 residues. The germline V gene encodes CDR1 SEHNR and CDR2 FQNEAQ (reference sequence). The V end was cut by 5 bases, the J end by 9 bases, with 29 bases between. CDR3 protein: CASSDPGDLAALHGEQFF. CDR3 coding DNA: TGTGCCAGCAGCGACCCAGGAGACCTAGCCGCTTTGCACGGTGAGCAGTTCTTC.

This chain connects TRBV10-3 to TRBJ2-7, with 15 bases identical to TRBD2. Germline V gene data show CDR1 as ENHRY and CDR2 as SYGVKD. Trimming took 6 bases from V and 7 from J; bases not matched to a gene: 10. There are 16 residues in the CDR3. CDR3 in DNA: TGTGCCATCAGACACGGGACTAGCGGGAGGTTACAGGAGCAGTACTTC. This encodes CAIRHGTSGRLQEQYF.

The chain couples TRBV7-9 to TRBJ2-7; D call uncertain. This CDR3 region has 17 residues. Germline CDR1 is SEHNR and CDR2 is FQNEAQ (reference sequence). Trimming pared 2 bases from V and 0 bases from J, leaving 17 bases between. The DNA for the CDR3 is TGTGCCAGCAGCTTACCCACTGGGCTGAGGAGCTCCTACGAGCAGTACTTC. Translated: CASSLPTGLRSSYEQYF. The full variable domain, rest sourced from reference TRBV7-9 and TRBJ2-7, is DTGVSQNPRHKITKRGQNVTFRCDPISEHNRLYWYRQTLGQGPEFLTYFQNEAQLEKSRLLSDRFSAERPKGSFSTLEIQRTEQGDSAMYLCASSLPTGLRSSYEQYFGPGTRLTVT.

The chain is built from TRBV14 and TRBJ2-7; 9 nucleotides match TRBD1. J gave up 6 bases and V 4 bases, and 10 bases lay outside the gene matches. CDR1 and CDR2 (germline): SGHDN, FVKESK. This CDR3 comprises 15 residues. The CDR3 sequence: CASSLGTGRLREQYF. In DNA, the CDR3 is TGTGCCAGCAGCCTCGGGACAGGGAGACTTCGCGAGCAGTACTTC.

V is TRBV10-3 and J is TRBJ2-5; D gene ambiguous. Between the trimmed V and J ends, which lost 1 base and 9 bases, there was a span of 9 bases. Germline CDR1 is ENHRY and CDR2 is SYGVKD. The CDR3 totals 12 residues. The CDR3 DNA follows: TGTGCCATCAGTGAGTTCGGGCCGCCCCAGTACTTC. Amino acids: CAISEFGPPQYF.

V and J are TRBV2 and TRBJ2-7, with 14 bases lining up with TRBD2. The CDR3 length is 15 residues. J was trimmed by 0 bases and V by 6 bases; bases with no gene match: 1. CDR1 is SNHLY and CDR2 is FYNNEI in the germline V gene. CDR3 sequence reads: CASRGTSGSSYEQYF. As DNA, the CDR3 is TGTGCCAGCAGGGGGACTAGCGGGAGCTCCTACGAGCAGTACTTC.

The chain employs TRBV7-9 and TRBJ2-7, with TRBD2 as a possible D gene (6 bases). This CDR3 has 14 residues. V dropped 5 bases and J dropped 1 base, with 12 bases sitting between them. Germline V gene data show CDR1 as SEHNR and CDR2 as FQNEAQ (reference sequence). CDR3: CASSRDFLSYEQYF. Here the CDR3 DNA reads TGTGCCAGCAGCCGGGACTTTCTTTCCTACGAGCAGTACTTC.

The chain is built from TRBV18 and TRBJ2-7, with TRBD2 identical over 8 bases. The CDR3 is 15 amino acids. After removal of 3 bases from V and 2 bases from J, the junction contained 6 bases not matched to a gene. Germline V CDR1 and CDR2: KGHSH, LQKENI. The CDR3 sequence is CASSPLAGGTYEQYF. In DNA, the CDR3 is TGTGCCAGCTCACCTCTGGCGGGAGGCACCTACGAGCAGTACTTC.

The chain couples TRBV28 to TRBJ2-2, with D uncertain. V was cut by 1 base and J by 4 bases, with 19 bases left in between. CDR1 and CDR2 from the germline V gene are MDHEN and SYDVKM. The CDR3 sequence is 18 residues long. The CDR3, as DNA: TGTGCCAGCAGTTTATTTGGGTTTGGTAGGGCCGGCACCGGGGAGCTGTTTTTT. Its translation is CASSLFGFGRAGTGELFF.

The chain employs TRBV19 and TRBJ2-1; D is uncertain. The CDR3 length is 11 residues. Trimming stripped 7 bases from V and 8 bases from J, with 9 bases between. Germline V gene lookup returns CDR1 LNHDA and CDR2 SQIVND (reference sequence). The CDR3 region is CASKESHEQFF. The CDR3 DNA follows: TGTGCCAGTAAGGAGTCCCATGAGCAGTTCTTC. Looking up the rest from reference TRBV19 and TRBJ2-1 gives the full variable domain: DGGITQSPKYLFRKEGQNVTLSCEQNLNHDAMYWYRQDPGQGLRLIYYSQIVNDFQKGDIAEGYSVSREKKESFPLTVTSAQKNPTAFYLCASKESHEQFFGPGTRLTVL.

This clone was detected once. The chain employs TRBV27 and TRBJ2-7; TRBD2 aligns across 12 bases. The germline V gene has CDR1 MNHEY and CDR2 SMNVEV (reference sequence). The CDR3 consists of 20 residues. After removal of 5 bases from V and 3 bases from J, the junction contained 20 bases not matched to a gene. The CDR3 here is CASSRISLMGLAGENYEQYF. The CDR3 DNA sequence: TGTGCCAGCAGTCGAATATCCCTTATGGGACTAGCGGGCGAAAACTACGAGCAGTACTTC.

The chain links TRBV7-2 to TRBJ1-1; no clear D gene. CDR1 is SGHTA and CDR2 is FQGNSA in the germline V gene. The CDR3 runs to 16 residues. V lost 6 bases, J lost 5 bases, and 22 bases lay in between. As DNA, the CDR3 is TGTGCCAGCAGTTTGGCCCCGAATCAAGGATGGACTGAAGCTTTCTTT. This encodes CASSLAPNQGWTEAFF.

The rearrangement links TRBV28 to TRBJ1-4, with D tentatively TRBD1 (6 bases). The CDR3 runs 14 residues. Germline V gene data show CDR1 as MDHEN and CDR2 as SYDVKM. The V end lost 8 bases, the J end lost 8 bases, and 18 bases lay between the germline ends. The CDR3 here is CASRVDSQKEKLFF. CDR3 coding DNA: TGTGCCAGCCGGGTGGACAGCCAGAAGGAAAAACTGTTTTTT.

The CDR3 loop reads CASSKVADSEKLFF. Written as DNA, the CDR3 is TGTGCCAGCAGCAAGGTTGCAGATTCTGAAAAACTGTTTTTT. The chain recombines TRBV28 with TRBJ1-4; D not resolved. Germline assignment: CDR1 MDHEN and CDR2 SYDVKM. The CDR3 is 14 residues long. V lost 6 bases and J 7 bases, leaving 15 bases between the germline ends.

Notes on this clone: A junction boundary mismatches the germline segment, possibly from a read error. The DNA for the CDR3 is TGTGCCAGCACTTTAACCGGGACAGGGGTCTACGAGCAGTACTTC. Its protein is CASTLTGTGVYEQYF. V usage is TRBV27 and J usage is TRBJ2-7; 10 nucleotides agree with TRBD1. The CDR3 covers 15 residues. Germline assignment: CDR1 MNHEY and CDR2 SMNVEV (reference sequence).

The rearrangement uses TRBV7-9 and TRBJ2-7; the D is unclear. Germline CDR1 is SEHNR and CDR2 is FQNEAQ (reference sequence). This CDR3 is built from 14 residues. V lost 1 base and J lost 2, with 9 bases in between. CDR3 DNA sequence: TGTGCCAGCAGCTTAGGTCTGAGAGCCTACGAGCAGTACTTC. Protein: CASSLGLRAYEQYF.

The chain employs TRBV7-2 and TRBJ2-1, with D unclear. V gave up 3 bases and J gave up 0 bases, with 12 bases separating them. The CDR3 length is 16 residues. In germline, CDR1 is SGHTA, CDR2 FQGNSA. The CDR3, as DNA: TGTGCCAGCAGCTTCGGACGGGTGAGCTCCTACAATGAGCAGTTCTTC. Its translation is CASSFGRVSSYNEQFF.

V is TRBV7-8 and J is TRBJ2-7, with 10 bases aligning to TRBD2. V shed 5 bases, J shed 1 base, and the junction held 8 bases outside the gene matches. The V gene's germline CDR1 is SGHVS and CDR2 FQNEAQ. The CDR3 consists of 16 residues. The CDR3 spells CASSGRTSGISYEQYF. CDR3 DNA sequence: TGTGCCAGCAGCGGGAGGACTAGCGGAATTTCCTACGAGCAGTACTTC. The whole variable domain, filled in from reference TRBV7-8 and TRBJ2-7, reads GAGVSQSPRYKVAKRGQDVALRCDPISGHVSLFWYQQALGQGPEFLTYFQNEAQLDKSGLPSDRFFAERPEGSVSTLKIQRTQQEDSAVYLCASSGRTSGISYEQYFGPGTRLTVT.

This rearrangement joins TRBV14 to TRBJ2-1, with 7 nucleotides matching TRBD2. The CDR3 runs 15 residues. The trim removed 4 bases at V and 5 bases at J, leaving 8 bases unmatched. CDR1 and CDR2 (germline): SGHDN, FVKESK. CDR3 bases: TGTGCCAGCAGCCCCCGGGCTAGCGGACACAATGAGCAGTTCTTC. This gives the protein CASSPRASGHNEQFF. Combining the CDR3 with reference TRBV14 and TRBJ2-1 gives the whole variable domain EAGVTQFPSHSVIEKGQTVTLRCDPISGHDNLYWYRRVMGKEIKFLLHFVKESKQDESGMPNNRFLAERTGGTYSTLKVQPAELEDSGVYFCASSPRASGHNEQFFGPGTRLTVL.

The V gene is TRBV7-9, the J gene TRBJ2-1; unclear D gene. Germline V gene lookup returns CDR1 SEHNR and CDR2 FQNEAQ (reference sequence). The V end was cut by 1 base, the J end by 7 bases, with 11 bases between. This CDR3 spans 14 amino acids. Written as DNA, the CDR3 is TGTGCCAGCAGCTTAGATCTAGTTTCGAATGAGCAGTTCTTC. Amino acid sequence: CASSLDLVSNEQFF.

This clone was recorded only once. The V call is TRBV13, the J call TRBJ2-1; D is possibly TRBD2 (5 bases). The V end was cut by 0 bases, the J end by 7 bases, with 13 bases between. The germline gives CDR1 PRHDT, CDR2 FYEKMQ (reference sequence). The CDR3 is made up of 15 amino acids. For the CDR3, the DNA is TGTGCCAGCAGCTTAGGGCGGGTGTCGGGTAATGAGCAGTTCTTC. Translated: CASSLGRVSGNEQFF. Complete variable domain (other parts from reference TRBV13 and TRBJ2-1): AAGVIQSPRHLIKEKRETATLKCYPIPRHDTVYWYQQGPGQDPQFLISFYEKMQSDKGSIPDRFSAQQFSDYHSELNMSSLELGDSALYFCASSLGRVSGNEQFFGPGTRLTVL.

The gene calls are TRBV18 and TRBJ2-7; no definite D call. Trimming removed 2 bases from V and 2 bases from J, with 16 bases in between. This CDR3 spans 16 amino acids. Germline V CDR1 and CDR2: KGHSH, LQKENI. The CDR3, as DNA: TGTGCCAGCTCACCATCTACCGTAACGGATACCTACGAGCAGTACTTC. Encoded protein: CASSPSTVTDTYEQYF.

The chain recombines TRBV5-4 with TRBJ2-7; 8 bases are a match to TRBD1. Germline values: CDR1 SGHNT, CDR2 YYREEE (reference sequence). The CDR3 is 15 amino acids. V lost 0 bases and J lost 4; bases outside the gene matches: 6. Here the CDR3 DNA reads TGTGCCAGCAGCTTGGAATCAGGGGGCTGGTACGAGCAGTACTTC. This translates into CASSLESGGWYEQYF. The entire variable domain, with the rest obtained from reference TRBV5-4 and TRBJ2-7, is as follows: ETGVTQSPTHLIKTRGQQVTLRCSSQSGHNTVSWYQQALGQGPQFIFQYYREEENGRGNFPPRFSGLQFPNYSSELNVNALELDDSALYLCASSLESGGWYEQYFGPGTRLTVT.

In regard to this clone: Other DNA sequences within the sample encode an identical CDR3. The chain links TRBV30 to TRBJ2-1, with no clear D. V lost 3 bases to trimming and J lost 9 bases, with 9 bases between them. CDR3 length equals 11 residues. Germline CDR1 GTSNPN, CDR2 SVGIG (reference sequence). The CDR3 region has the DNA TGTGCCTGGAGGCGGTTGGGTGAGCAGTTCTTC. Translation gives CAWRRLGEQFF.

The chain has TRBV27 and TRBJ2-3; D is uncertain. Germline V gene data show CDR1 as MNHEY and CDR2 as SMNVEV (reference sequence). This CDR3 has 17 residues. V lost 5 bases and J 2 bases, leaving 20 bases between the germline ends. CDR3 residues: CASSLRSSRLTTDTQYF. The CDR3, as DNA: TGTGCCAGCAGTCTACGCTCATCCCGTCTTACCACAGATACGCAGTATTTT.